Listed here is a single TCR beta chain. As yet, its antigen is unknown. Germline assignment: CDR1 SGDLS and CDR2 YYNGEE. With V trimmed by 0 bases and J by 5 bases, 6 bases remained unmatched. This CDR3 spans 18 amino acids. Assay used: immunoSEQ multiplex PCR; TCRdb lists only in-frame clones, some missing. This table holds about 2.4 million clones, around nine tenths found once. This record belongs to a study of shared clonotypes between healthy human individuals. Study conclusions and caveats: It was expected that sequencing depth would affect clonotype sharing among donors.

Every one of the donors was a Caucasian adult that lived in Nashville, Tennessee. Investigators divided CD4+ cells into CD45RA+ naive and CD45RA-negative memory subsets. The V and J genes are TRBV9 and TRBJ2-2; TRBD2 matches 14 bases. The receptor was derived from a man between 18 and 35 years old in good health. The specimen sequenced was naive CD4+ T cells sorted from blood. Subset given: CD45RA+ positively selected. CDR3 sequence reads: CASSVGGTSGRGTGELFF. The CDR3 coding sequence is TGTGCCAGCAGCGTAGGCGGGACTAGCGGGAGAGGTACCGGGGAGCTGTTTTTT.